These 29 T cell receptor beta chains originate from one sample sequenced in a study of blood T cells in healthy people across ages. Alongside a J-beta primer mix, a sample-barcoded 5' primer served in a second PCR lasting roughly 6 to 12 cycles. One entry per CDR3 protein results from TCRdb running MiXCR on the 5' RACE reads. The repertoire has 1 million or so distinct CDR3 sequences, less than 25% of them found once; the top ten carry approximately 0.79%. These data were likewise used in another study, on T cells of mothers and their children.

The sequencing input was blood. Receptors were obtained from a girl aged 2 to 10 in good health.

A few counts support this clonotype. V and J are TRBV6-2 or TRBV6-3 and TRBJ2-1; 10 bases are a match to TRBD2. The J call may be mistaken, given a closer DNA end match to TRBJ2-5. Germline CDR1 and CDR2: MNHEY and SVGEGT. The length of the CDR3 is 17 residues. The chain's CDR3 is CASSNDLAGAVVGTQYF. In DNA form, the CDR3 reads TGTGCCAGCAGTAACGATCTAGCGGGGGCCGTCGTTGGGACCCAGTACTTC.

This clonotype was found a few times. CDR3 residues: CASSPPGRSYNSPLHF. The CDR3 bases are TGCGCCAGCAGCCCCCCGGGGAGGTCCTATAATTCACCCCTCCACTTT. This chain uses TRBV5-1 with TRBJ1-6; D gene unclear. This CDR3 region has 16 residues. CDR1 and CDR2 (germline): SGHRS, YFSETQ. V lost 4 bases to trimming and J lost 1 base, with 12 bases between them.

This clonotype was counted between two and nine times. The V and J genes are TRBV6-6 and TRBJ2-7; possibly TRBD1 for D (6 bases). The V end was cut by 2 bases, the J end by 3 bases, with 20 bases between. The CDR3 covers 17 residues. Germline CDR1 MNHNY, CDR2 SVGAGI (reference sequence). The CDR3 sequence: CASSYGDTHPNIYEQYF. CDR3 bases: TGTGCCAGCAGTTACGGGGACACCCACCCGAATATCTACGAGCAGTACTTC.

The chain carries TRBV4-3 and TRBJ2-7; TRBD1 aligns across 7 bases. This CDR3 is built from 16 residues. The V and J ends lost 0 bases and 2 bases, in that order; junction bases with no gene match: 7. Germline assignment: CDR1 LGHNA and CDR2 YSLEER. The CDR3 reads CASSQDGTALTYEQYF. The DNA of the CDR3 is TGCGCCAGCAGCCAAGATGGGACAGCGTTAACCTACGAGCAGTACTTC.

The chain's CDR3 is CASSLRGQVAYEQYF. The CDR3, as DNA: TGTGCCAGCTCGCTGAGGGGACAGGTTGCCTACGAGCAGTACTTC. The V and J genes are TRBV18 and TRBJ2-7; TRBD1 agrees at 8 bases. Germline lookup yields CDR1 KGHSH and CDR2 LQKENI. The V segment lost 6 bases and the J segment 2 bases; nucleotides outside the gene matches: 9. The CDR3 runs 15 residues.

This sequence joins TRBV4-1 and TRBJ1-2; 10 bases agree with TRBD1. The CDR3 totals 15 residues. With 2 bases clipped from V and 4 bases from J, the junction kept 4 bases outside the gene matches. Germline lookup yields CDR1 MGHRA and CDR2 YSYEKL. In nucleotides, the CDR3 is TGCGCCAGCAGCCAAAGACAGGGGGCAAGCTATGGCTACACCTTC. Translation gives CASSQRQGASYGYTF.

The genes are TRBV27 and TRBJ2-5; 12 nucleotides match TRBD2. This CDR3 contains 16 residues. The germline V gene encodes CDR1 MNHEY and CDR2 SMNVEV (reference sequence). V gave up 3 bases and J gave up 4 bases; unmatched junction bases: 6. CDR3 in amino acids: CASSFMTSGSGETQYF. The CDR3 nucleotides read TGTGCCAGCAGTTTCATGACTAGCGGGAGTGGAGAGACCCAGTACTTC.

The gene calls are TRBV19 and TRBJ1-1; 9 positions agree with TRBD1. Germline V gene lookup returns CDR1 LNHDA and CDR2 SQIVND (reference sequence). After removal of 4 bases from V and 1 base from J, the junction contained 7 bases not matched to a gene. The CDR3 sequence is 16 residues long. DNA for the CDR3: TGTGCCAGTAGTACACTCTCGACAGGGGGGAACACTGAAGCTTTCTTT. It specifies CASSTLSTGGNTEAFF.

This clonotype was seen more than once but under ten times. CDR3 in amino acids: CASRPTTAPYNEQFF. Here the CDR3 DNA reads TGTGCCAGCAGACCCACCACGGCCCCTTACAATGAGCAGTTCTTC. The chain employs TRBV12-3 or TRBV12-4 and TRBJ2-1; D remains ambiguous. V lost 6 bases and J lost 4, with 16 bases in between. The CDR3 is 15 residues long.

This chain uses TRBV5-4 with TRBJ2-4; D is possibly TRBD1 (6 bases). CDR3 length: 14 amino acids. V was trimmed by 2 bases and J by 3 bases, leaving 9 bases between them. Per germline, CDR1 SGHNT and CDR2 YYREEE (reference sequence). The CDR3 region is CASSFWTDKNIQYF. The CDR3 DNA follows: TGTGCCAGCAGCTTCTGGACAGACAAAAACATTCAGTACTTC.

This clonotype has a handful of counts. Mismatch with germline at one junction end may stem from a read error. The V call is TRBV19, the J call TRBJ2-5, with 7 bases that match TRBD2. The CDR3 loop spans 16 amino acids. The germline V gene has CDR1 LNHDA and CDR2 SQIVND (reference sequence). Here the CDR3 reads CASSPRLALEGETQCF. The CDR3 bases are TGTGCCAGTAGTCCCCGACTAGCTCTAGAGGGAGAGACCCAGTGCTTC.

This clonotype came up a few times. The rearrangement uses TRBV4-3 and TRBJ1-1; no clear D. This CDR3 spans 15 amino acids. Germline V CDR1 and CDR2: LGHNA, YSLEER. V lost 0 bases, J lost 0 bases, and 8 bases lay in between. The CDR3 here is CASSQDEEVNTEAFF. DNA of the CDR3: TGCGCCAGCAGCCAAGATGAGGAGGTGAACACTGAAGCTTTCTTT.

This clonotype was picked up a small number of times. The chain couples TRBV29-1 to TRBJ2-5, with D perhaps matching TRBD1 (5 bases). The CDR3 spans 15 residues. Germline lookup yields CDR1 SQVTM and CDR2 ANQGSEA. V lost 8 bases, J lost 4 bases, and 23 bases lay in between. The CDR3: CSFLTRVEFGETQYF. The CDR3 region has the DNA TGCAGCTTCTTGACCAGGGTAGAGTTTGGAGAGACCCAGTACTTC.

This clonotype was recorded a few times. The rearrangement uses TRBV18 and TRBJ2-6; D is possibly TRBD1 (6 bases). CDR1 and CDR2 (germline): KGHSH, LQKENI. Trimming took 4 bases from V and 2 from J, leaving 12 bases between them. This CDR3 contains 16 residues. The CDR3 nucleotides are TGTGCCAGCTCACTCCTACAGGGTACTGGGGCCAACGTCCTGACTTTC. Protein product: CASSLLQGTGANVLTF.

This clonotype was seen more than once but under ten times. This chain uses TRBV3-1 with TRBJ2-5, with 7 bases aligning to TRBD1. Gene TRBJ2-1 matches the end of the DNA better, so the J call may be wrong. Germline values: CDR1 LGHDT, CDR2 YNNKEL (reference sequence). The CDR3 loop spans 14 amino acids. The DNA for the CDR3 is TGTGCCAGCAGCCGAGAACCGACAGGGCATGAGCAGTTCTTC. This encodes CASSREPTGHEQFF.

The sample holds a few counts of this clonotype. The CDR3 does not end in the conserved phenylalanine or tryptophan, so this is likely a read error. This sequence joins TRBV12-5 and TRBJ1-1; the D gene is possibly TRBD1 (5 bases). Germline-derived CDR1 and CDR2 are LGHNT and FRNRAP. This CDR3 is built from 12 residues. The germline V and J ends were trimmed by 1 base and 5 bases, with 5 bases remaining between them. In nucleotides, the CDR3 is TGTGCTAGTGGTTTGGGGGGGACTGAAGCTTTCCTT. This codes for CASGLGGTEAFL.

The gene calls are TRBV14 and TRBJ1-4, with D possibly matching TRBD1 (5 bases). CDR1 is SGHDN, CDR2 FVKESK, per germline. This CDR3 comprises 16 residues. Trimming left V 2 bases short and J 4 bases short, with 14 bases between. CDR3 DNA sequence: TGTGCCAGCAGCCAAAAACGACAGCCCCTTAATGAAAAACTGTTTTTT. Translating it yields CASSQKRQPLNEKLFF.

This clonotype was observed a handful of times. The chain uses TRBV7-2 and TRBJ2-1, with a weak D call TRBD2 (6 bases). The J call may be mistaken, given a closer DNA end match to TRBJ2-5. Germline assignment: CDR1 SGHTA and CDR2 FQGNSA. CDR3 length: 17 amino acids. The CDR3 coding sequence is TGTGCCAGCAGCTTAAGAGTAAGCGGGTCGGCGCTGAAGACCCAGTACTTC. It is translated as CASSLRVSGSALKTQYF.

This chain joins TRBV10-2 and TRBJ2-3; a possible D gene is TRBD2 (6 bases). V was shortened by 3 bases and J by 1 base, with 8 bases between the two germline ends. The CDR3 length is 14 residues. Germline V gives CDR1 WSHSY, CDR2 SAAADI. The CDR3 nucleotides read TGCGCCAGCAGTGACGGGAGACGCACAGATACGCAGTATTTT. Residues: CASSDGRRTDTQYF.

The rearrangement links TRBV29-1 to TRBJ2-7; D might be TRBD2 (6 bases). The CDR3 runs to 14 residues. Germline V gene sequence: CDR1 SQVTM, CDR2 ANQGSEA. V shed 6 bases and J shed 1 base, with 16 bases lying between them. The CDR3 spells CSVVPGTQSYEQYF. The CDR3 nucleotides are TGCAGCGTAGTCCCCGGGACTCAATCCTACGAGCAGTACTTC.

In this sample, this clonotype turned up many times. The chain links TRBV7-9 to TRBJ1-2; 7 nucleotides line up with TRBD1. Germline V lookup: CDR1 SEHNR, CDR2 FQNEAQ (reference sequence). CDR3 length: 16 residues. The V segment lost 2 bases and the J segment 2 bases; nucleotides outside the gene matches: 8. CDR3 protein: CASSLSGTEDNYGYTF. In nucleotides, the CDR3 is TGTGCCAGCAGCTTATCAGGGACAGAGGACAACTATGGCTACACCTTC.

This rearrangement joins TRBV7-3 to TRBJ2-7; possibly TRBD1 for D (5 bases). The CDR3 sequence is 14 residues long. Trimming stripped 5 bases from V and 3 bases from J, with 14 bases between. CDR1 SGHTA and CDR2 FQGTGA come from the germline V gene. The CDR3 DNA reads TGTGCCAGCAGCCCTGACAGATGGGGCTACGAGCAGTACTTC. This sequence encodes CASSPDRWGYEQYF.

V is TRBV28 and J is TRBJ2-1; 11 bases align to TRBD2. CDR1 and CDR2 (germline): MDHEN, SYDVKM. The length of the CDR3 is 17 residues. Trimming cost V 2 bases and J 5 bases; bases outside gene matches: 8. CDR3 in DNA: TGTGCCAGCAGTTTAGAGGTAGCGGGAGGGCCCAACAATGAGCAGTTCTTC. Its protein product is CASSLEVAGGPNNEQFF.

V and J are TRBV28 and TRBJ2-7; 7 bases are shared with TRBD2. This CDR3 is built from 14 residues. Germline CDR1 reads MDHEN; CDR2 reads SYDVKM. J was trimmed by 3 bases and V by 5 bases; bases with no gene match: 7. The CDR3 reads CASSQMGGSYEQYF. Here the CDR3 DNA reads TGTGCCAGCAGTCAAATGGGGGGGAGCTACGAGCAGTACTTC.

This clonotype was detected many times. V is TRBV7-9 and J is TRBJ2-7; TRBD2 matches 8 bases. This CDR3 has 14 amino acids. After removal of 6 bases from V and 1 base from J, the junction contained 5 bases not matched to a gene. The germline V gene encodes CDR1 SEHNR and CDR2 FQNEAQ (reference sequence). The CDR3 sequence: CASRPGGGSYEQYF. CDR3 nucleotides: TGTGCCAGCAGACCGGGCGGGGGGTCCTACGAGCAGTACTTC.

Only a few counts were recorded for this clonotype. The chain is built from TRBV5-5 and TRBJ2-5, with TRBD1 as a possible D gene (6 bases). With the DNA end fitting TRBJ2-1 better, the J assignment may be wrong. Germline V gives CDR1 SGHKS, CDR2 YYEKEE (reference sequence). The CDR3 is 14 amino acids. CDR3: CASSLDPGVDEQFF. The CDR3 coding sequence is TGTGCCAGCAGCTTGGATCCAGGGGTGGATGAGCAGTTCTTC.

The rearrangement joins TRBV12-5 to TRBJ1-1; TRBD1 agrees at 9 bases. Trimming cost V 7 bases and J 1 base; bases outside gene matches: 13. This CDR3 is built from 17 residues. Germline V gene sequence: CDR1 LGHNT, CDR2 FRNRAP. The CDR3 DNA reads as TGTGCTAGTGCGGTACAGGGGGCGCGGAACAGGAACACTGAAGCTTTCTTT. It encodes CASAVQGARNRNTEAFF.

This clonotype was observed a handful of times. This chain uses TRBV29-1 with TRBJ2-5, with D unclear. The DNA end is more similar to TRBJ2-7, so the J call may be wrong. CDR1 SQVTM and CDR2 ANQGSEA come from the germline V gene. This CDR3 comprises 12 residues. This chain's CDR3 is CSVRAGAYEQYF. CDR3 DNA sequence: TGCAGCGTTCGGGCTGGAGCCTACGAGCAGTACTTC.

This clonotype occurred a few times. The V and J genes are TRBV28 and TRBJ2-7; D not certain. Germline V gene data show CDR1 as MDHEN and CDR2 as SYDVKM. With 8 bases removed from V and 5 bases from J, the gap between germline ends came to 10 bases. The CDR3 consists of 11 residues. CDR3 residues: CASRSGNEQYF. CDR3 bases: TGTGCCAGCCGGAGTGGGAACGAGCAGTACTTC.